Listed here is a single TCR beta chain. Its antigen is as yet unknown. The trim removed 0 bases at V and 2 bases at J, leaving 4 bases unmatched. The germline gives CDR1 SGHRS, CDR2 YFSETQ. The length of the CDR3 is 16 residues. These data come from a study of PD-L1 blockade in urothelial cancer. About the research overall: Median tumor clonality was approximately 0.096, with T cell proportion 0.097 to 0.1. The study, taken as a whole, reports: Patients who had durable benefit saw their tumor-associated blood clones expand more at 3 weeks.

A spike-in of synthetic TCR analog templates was added to each PCR. The data were produced by immunoSEQ multiplex PCR, yet TCRdb's version contains in-frame clones alone and is incomplete. The profile covers fewer than 45,000 clones, with 35% to 40% appearing a single time and more than 8.5% taken by the ten largest. Disease in patients was locally advanced or metastatic urothelial carcinoma. The source of this sequence is a man between 60 and 70 years old with urothelial cancer. Sequenced material: tumor tissue, taken before atezolizumab (anti-PD-L1) treatment. The gene calls are TRBV5-1 and TRBJ1-3, with TRBD1 matching over 8 bases. CDR3 in amino acids: CASSLGGQGPGNTIYF. The CDR3 nucleotides are TGCGCCAGCAGCTTGGGCGGACAGGGCCCTGGAAACACCATATATTTT.